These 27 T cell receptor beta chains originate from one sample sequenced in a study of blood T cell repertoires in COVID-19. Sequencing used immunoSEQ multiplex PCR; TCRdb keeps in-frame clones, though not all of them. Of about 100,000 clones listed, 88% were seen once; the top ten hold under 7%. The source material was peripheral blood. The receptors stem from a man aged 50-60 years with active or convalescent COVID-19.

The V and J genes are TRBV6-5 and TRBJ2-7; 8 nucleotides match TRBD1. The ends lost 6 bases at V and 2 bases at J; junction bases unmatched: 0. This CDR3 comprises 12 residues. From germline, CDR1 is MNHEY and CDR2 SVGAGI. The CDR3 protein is CASRGQAYEQYF. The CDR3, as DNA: TGTGCCAGCAGGGGACAGGCCTACGAGCAGTACTTC.

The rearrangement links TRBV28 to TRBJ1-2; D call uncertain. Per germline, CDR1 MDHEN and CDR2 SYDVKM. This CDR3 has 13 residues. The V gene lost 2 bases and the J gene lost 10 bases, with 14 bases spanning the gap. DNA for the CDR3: TGTGCCAGCAGTTTAGGTCTGACTTTCCCCTACACCTTC. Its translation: CASSLGLTFPYTF.

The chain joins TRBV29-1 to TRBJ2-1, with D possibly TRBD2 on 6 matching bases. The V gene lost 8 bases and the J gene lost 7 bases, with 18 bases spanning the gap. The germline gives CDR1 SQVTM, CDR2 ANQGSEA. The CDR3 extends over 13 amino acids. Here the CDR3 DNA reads TGCAGCTCCCCGGGAGTTGCGTTAAATGAGCAGTTCTTC. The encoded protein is CSSPGVALNEQFF.

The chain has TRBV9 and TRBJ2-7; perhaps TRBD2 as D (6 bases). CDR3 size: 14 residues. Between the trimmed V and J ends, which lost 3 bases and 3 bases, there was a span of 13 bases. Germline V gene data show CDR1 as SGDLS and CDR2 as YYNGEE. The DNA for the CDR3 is TGTGCCAGCAGCGCGACTAGTTTTCACTACGAGCAGTACTTC. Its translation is CASSATSFHYEQYF.

The CDR3 sequence: CASSDQDISRDSPLHF. CDR3 coding DNA: TGTGCCAGCAGTGACCAGGACATCTCCAGGGATTCACCCCTCCACTTT. J is TRBJ1-6 and V is TRBV2; D perhaps matches TRBD1 (5 bases). Germline lookup yields CDR1 SNHLY and CDR2 FYNNEI. The CDR3 sequence is 16 residues long. Trimming cost V 3 bases and J 8 bases, with 17 bases left between them.

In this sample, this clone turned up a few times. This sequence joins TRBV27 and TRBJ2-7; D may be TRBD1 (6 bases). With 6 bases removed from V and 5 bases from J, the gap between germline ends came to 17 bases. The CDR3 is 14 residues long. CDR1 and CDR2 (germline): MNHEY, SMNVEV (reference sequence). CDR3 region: CASSDRSWVDEQYF. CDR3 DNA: TGTGCCAGCAGCGACAGGAGCTGGGTCGACGAGCAGTACTTC.

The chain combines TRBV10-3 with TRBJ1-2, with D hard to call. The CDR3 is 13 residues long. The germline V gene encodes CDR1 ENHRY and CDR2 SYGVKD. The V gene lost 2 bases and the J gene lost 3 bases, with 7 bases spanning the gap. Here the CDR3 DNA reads TGTGCCATCAGTGAGACAGATTACTATGGCTACACCTTC. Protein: CAISETDYYGYTF.

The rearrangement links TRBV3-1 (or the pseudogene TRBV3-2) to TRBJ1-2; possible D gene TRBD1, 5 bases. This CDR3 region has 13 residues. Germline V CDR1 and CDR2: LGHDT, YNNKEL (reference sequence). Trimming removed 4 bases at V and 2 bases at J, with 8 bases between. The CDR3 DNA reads TGTGCCAGCAGCCGAGCAGGGAACTATGGCTACACCTTC. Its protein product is CASSRAGNYGYTF.

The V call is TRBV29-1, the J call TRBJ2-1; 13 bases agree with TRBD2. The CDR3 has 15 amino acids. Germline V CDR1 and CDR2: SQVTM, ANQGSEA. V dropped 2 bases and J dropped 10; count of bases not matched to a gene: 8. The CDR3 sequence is CSVEYRTSGSREQFF. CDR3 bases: TGCAGCGTTGAATACAGGACTAGCGGGAGTAGGGAGCAGTTCTTC.

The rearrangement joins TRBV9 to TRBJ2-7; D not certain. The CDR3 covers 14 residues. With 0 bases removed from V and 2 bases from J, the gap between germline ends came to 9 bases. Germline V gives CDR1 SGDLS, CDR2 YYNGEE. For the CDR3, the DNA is TGTGCCAGCAGCGTAGGTGGAGTTCCCTACGAGCAGTACTTC. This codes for CASSVGGVPYEQYF.

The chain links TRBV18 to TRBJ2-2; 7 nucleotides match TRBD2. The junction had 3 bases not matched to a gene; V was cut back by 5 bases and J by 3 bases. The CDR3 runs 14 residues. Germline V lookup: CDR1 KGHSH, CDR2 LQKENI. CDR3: CASSASGYTGELFF. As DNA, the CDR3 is TGTGCCAGCTCAGCTAGCGGCTACACCGGGGAGCTGTTTTTT.

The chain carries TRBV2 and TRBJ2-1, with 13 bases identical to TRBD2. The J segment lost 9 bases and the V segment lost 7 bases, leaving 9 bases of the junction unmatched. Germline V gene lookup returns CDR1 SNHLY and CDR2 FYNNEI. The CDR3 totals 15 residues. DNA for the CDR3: TGTGCCAGCAACATACTAGCGGGAGGGTCCTTTGAGCAGTTCTTC. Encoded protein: CASNILAGGSFEQFF.

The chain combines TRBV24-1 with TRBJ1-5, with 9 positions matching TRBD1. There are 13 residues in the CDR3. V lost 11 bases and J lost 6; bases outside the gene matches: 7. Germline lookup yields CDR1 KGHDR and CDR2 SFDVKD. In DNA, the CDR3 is TGTGCCATATCACAGGGGGCTGGTCAGCCCCAGCATTTT. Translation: CAISQGAGQPQHF.

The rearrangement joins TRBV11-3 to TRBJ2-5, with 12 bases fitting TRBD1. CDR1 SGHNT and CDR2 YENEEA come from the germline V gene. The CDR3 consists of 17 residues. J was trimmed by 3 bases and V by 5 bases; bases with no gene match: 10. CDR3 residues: CASSPGQGASLEETQYF. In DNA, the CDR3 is TGTGCCAGCAGCCCGGGACAGGGGGCGAGTTTAGAAGAGACCCAGTACTTC.

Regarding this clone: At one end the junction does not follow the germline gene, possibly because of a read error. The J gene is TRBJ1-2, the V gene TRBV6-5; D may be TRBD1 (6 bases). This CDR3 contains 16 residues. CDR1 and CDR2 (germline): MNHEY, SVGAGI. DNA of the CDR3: TGTGCCAGCAGCTACTCCGCCGCGGACAGTAATTATGGCTACACCTTC. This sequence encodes CASSYSAADSNYGYTF.

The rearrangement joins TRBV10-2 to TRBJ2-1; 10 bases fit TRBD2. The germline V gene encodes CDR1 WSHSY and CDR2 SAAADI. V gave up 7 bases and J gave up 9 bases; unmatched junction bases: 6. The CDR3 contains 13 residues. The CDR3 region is CASIRTSGGEQFF. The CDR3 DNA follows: TGCGCCAGCATTAGGACTAGCGGCGGTGAGCAGTTCTTC.

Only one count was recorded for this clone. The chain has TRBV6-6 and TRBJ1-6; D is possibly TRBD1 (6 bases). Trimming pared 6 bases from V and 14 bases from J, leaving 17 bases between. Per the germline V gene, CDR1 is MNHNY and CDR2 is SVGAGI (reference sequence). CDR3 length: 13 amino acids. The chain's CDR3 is CASSPDRPVALHF. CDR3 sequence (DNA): TGTGCCAGCAGCCCAGACAGGCCCGTGGCCCTCCACTTT.

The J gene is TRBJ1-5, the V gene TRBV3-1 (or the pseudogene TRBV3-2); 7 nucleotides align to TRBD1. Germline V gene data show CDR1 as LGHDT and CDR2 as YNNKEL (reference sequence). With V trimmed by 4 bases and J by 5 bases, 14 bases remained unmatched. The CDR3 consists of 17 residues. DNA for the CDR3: TGTGCCAGCAGCCCAGCCCCCGACAGGGTGCCGCATCAGCCCCAGCATTTT. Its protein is CASSPAPDRVPHQPQHF.

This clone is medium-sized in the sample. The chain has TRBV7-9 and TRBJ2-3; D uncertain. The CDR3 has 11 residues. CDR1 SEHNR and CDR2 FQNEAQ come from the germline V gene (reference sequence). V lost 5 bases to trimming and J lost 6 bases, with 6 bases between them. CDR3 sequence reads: CASSRDDTQYF. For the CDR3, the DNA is TGTGCCAGCAGCCGAGATGATACGCAGTATTTT.

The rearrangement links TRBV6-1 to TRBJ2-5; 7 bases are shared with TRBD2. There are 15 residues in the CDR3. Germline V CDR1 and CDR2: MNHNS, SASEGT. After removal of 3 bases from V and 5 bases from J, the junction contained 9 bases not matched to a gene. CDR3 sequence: CASSEGAGEGETQYF. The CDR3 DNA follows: TGTGCCAGCAGTGAGGGTGCGGGAGAAGGGGAGACCCAGTACTTC.

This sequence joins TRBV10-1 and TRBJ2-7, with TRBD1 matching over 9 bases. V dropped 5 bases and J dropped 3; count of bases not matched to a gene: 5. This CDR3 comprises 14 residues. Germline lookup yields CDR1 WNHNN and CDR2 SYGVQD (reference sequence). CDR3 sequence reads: CASSLGTGIYEQYF. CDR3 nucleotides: TGCGCCAGCAGTCTCGGGACAGGGATCTACGAGCAGTACTTC.

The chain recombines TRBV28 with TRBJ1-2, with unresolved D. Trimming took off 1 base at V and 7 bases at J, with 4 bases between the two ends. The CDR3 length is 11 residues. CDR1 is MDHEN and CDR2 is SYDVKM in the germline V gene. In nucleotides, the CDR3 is TGTGCCAGCAGTTTATCGGGTGGCTACACCTTC. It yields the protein CASSLSGGYTF.

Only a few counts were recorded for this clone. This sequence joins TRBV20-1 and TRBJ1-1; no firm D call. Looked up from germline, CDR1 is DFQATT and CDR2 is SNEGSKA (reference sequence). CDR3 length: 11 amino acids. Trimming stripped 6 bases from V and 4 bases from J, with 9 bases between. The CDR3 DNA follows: TGCAGTGCCCCGCGAAGCACTGAAGCTTTCTTT. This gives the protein CSAPRSTEAFF.

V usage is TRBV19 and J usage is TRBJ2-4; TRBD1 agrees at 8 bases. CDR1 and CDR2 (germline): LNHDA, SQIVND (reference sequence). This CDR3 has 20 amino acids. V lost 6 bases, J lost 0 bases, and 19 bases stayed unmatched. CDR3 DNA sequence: TGTGCCAGTAGCCCCCCCCCGACAGGGGTGGTCCAACTAGCCAAAAACATTCAGTACTTC. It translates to CASSPPPTGVVQLAKNIQYF. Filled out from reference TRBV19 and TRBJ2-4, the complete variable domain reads DGGITQSPKYLFRKEGQNVTLSCEQNLNHDAMYWYRQDPGQGLRLIYYSQIVNDFQKGDIAEGYSVSREKKESFPLTVTSAQKNPTAFYLCASSPPPTGVVQLAKNIQYFGAGTRLSVL.

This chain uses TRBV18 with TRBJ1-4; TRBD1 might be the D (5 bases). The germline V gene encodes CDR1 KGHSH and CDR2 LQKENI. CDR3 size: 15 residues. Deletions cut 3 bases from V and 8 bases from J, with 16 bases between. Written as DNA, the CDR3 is TGTGCCAGCTCACCGGACGGAGGGGTAGGGGAAAAACTGTTTTTT. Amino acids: CASSPDGGVGEKLFF.

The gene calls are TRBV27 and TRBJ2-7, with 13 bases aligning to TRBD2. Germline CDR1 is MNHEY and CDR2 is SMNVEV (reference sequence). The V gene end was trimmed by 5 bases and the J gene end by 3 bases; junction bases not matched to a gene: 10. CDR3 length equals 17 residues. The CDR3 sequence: CASSLRTSGGSYYEQYF. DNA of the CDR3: TGTGCCAGCAGTCTCAGGACTAGCGGGGGATCCTACTACGAGCAGTACTTC.

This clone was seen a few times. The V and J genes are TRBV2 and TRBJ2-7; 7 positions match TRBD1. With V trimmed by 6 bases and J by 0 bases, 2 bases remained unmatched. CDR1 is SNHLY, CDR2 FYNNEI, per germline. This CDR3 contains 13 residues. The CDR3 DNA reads TGTGCCAGCAGGGGGACAGACTCCTACGAGCAGTACTTC. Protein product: CASRGTDSYEQYF.